These 28 T cell receptor beta chains share one sample of origin, sequenced in a study of human T cells and chemical hapten exposure. MiXCR, applied by TCRdb to the 5' RACE reads, yields one record per CDR3 protein. This sample has around 140,000 distinct CDR3 sequences, with about 4.3% found just once. Unfractionated whole blood served as the source for total RNA extraction. The receptors derive from a female donor in good health.

This clonotype has ten or more counts. The chain links TRBV29-1 to TRBJ2-3; D unresolved. Trimming removed 3 bases at V and 2 bases at J, with 6 bases between. From germline, CDR1 is SQVTM and CDR2 ANQGSEA. The CDR3 length is 12 residues. CDR3 amino acids: CSVESTTDTQYF. CDR3 nucleotides: TGCAGCGTTGAGTCCACCACAGATACGCAGTATTTT.

This clonotype was observed at least ten times. The chain couples TRBV7-9 to TRBJ2-7; D might be TRBD2 (6 bases). Trimming stripped 5 bases from V and 2 bases from J, with 7 bases between. The CDR3 totals 12 residues. Germline assignment: CDR1 SEHNR and CDR2 FQNEAQ (reference sequence). CDR3 amino acids: CASSRLAYEQYF. CDR3 DNA: TGTGCCAGCAGCCGACTAGCCTACGAGCAGTACTTC.

CDR3 residues: CASSFGGTSVTYNEQFF. The CDR3, as DNA: TGTGCCAGCAGTTTCGGGGGGACTAGCGTAACCTACAATGAGCAGTTCTTC. The chain employs TRBV6-2 or TRBV6-3 and TRBJ2-1; TRBD2 aligns across 10 bases. Per germline, CDR1 MNHEY and CDR2 SVGEGT. Trimming took 4 bases from V and 2 from J; bases not matched to a gene: 8. The CDR3 sequence is 17 residues long.

At least ten counts were recorded for this clonotype. This chain connects TRBV28 to TRBJ1-5; possibly TRBD1 for D (5 bases). Germline V gene lookup returns CDR1 MDHEN and CDR2 SYDVKM. CDR3 length: 15 residues. V lost 7 bases and J 4 bases, leaving 17 bases between the germline ends. CDR3 in amino acids: CASIPAGASNQPQHF. DNA for the CDR3: TGTGCCAGCATTCCGGCTGGGGCAAGTAATCAGCCCCAGCATTTT.

This clonotype was recorded at least ten times. This chain connects TRBV7-6 to TRBJ2-7, with D perhaps matching TRBD1 (6 bases). CDR3 length: 14 amino acids. Germline CDR1 reads SGHVS; CDR2 reads FNYEAQ. Trimming took 0 bases from V and 2 from J, leaving 8 bases between them. The CDR3 sequence is CASSLAGATYEQYF. The CDR3, as DNA: TGTGCCAGCAGCTTAGCGGGGGCGACCTACGAGCAGTACTTC.

This clonotype was detected ten times or more. The chain recombines TRBV12-3 or TRBV12-4 with TRBJ2-7; 11 bases fit TRBD2. This CDR3 is 13 amino acids long. The junction had 3 bases not matched to a gene; V was cut back by 6 bases and J by 5 bases. In nucleotides, the CDR3 is TGTGCCAGCAGACTAGCGGGGGAGAACGAGCAGTACTTC. This encodes CASRLAGENEQYF.

The chain joins TRBV20-1 to TRBJ1-1; D is ambiguous. Germline CDR1 reads DFQATT; CDR2 reads SNEGSKA (reference sequence). This CDR3 comprises 13 residues. V shed 3 bases and J shed 4 bases, with 12 bases lying between them. CDR3 loop: CSASSGVGTEAFF. In nucleotides, the CDR3 is TGCAGTGCTAGTTCGGGTGTGGGCACTGAAGCTTTCTTT.

This chain connects TRBV5-4 to TRBJ2-5; TRBD1 is a possible D gene (5 bases). The CDR3 totals 13 residues. Per the germline V gene, CDR1 is SGHNT and CDR2 is YYREEE (reference sequence). V was cut by 5 bases and J by 2 bases, with 10 bases left in between. The CDR3 DNA follows: TGTGCCAGCAGTATAGACAGTCAAGAGACCCAGTACTTC. This codes for CASSIDSQETQYF.

The V and J genes are TRBV2 and TRBJ2-2; D unresolved. Trimming removed 2 bases at V and 4 bases at J, with 11 bases between. Germline loops: CDR1 SNHLY, CDR2 FYNNEI. CDR3 length: 15 residues. DNA of the CDR3: TGTGCCAGCAGTGAATTACCCCCATCCACCGGGGAGCTGTTTTTT. This gives the protein CASSELPPSTGELFF.

This clonotype was counted many times. The chain is built from TRBV20-1 and TRBJ1-4; D is unresolved. Trimming took off 8 bases at V and 2 bases at J, with 12 bases between the two ends. The CDR3 runs to 13 residues. CDR1 is DFQATT, CDR2 SNEGSKA, per germline (reference sequence). CDR3 nucleotides: TGCAGTCCACGTGGCAGCACTAATGAAAAACTGTTTTTT. This sequence encodes CSPRGSTNEKLFF.

This clonotype showed up many times. V gene TRBV9 combines with J gene TRBJ1-1, with TRBD1 matching over 8 bases. The J segment lost 5 bases and the V segment lost 4 bases, leaving 7 bases of the junction unmatched. This CDR3 has 14 residues. CDR1 and CDR2 from the germline V gene are SGDLS and YYNGEE. The chain's CDR3 is CASSPQGAWTEAFF. For the CDR3, the DNA is TGTGCCAGCAGCCCGCAGGGGGCATGGACTGAAGCTTTCTTT.

This clonotype was seen repeatedly, ten times or more. The chain employs TRBV29-1 and TRBJ1-2, with 8 bases identical to TRBD1. Losses at the gene ends were 8 bases for V and 8 bases for J; bases not matched to a gene: 10. The CDR3 contains 12 residues. Germline CDR1 reads SQVTM; CDR2 reads ANQGSEA. The chain's CDR3 is CSTGQGLGGYTF. DNA for the CDR3: TGCAGCACCGGACAGGGTTTAGGAGGCTACACCTTC.

This clonotype was observed at least ten times. The chain couples TRBV7-2 to TRBJ1-4, with TRBD1 matching 7 bases. Looked up from germline, CDR1 is SGHTA and CDR2 is FQGNSA. With 4 bases clipped from V and 10 bases from J, the junction kept 15 bases outside the gene matches. CDR3 size: 16 residues. CDR3 DNA: TGTGCCAGCAGCTCCCCAACGGGACAGCTAATAGGAAAACTGTTTTTT. It is translated as CASSSPTGQLIGKLFF.

In this sample, this clonotype turned up many times. The J gene is TRBJ2-1, the V gene TRBV7-2, with 8 bases aligning to TRBD1. The germline V gene has CDR1 SGHTA and CDR2 FQGNSA. The CDR3 is made up of 14 amino acids. The ends lost 7 bases at V and 9 bases at J; junction bases unmatched: 11. The CDR3 loop is CASTTGQAVSEQFF. The CDR3, as DNA: TGTGCCAGCACCACGGGACAGGCCGTGAGTGAGCAGTTCTTC.

This clonotype was recorded at least ten times. This chain links TRBV28 with TRBJ1-5, with D uncertain. Germline V gene lookup returns CDR1 MDHEN and CDR2 SYDVKM. The CDR3 sequence is 12 residues long. Trimming removed 3 bases at V and 6 bases at J, with 6 bases between. CDR3 protein: CASSFFVQPQHF. The CDR3 DNA follows: TGTGCCAGCAGTTTTTTCGTTCAGCCCCAGCATTTT.

The sample holds many counts of this clonotype. The CDR3 nucleotides are TGTGCCAGCAGCCACGGCGATACCTATAATTCACCCCTCCACTTT. As protein: CASSHGDTYNSPLHF. The V gene is TRBV7-2, the J gene TRBJ1-6; D is undetermined. The CDR3 runs 15 residues. CDR1 SGHTA and CDR2 FQGNSA come from the germline V gene. V was cut by 5 bases and J by 2 bases, with 10 bases left in between.

This clonotype was recorded many times. This chain uses TRBV25-1 with TRBJ1-2; D might be TRBD1 (6 bases). V was pared by 2 bases and J by 6 bases, with 13 bases between. This CDR3 comprises 14 residues. Germline CDR1 MGHDK, CDR2 SYGVNS. The CDR3 DNA is TGTGCCAGCAGTGAAGGGGGGGCGAGGGATGGCTACACCTTC. This encodes CASSEGGARDGYTF.

This clonotype was seen repeatedly, ten times or more. The rearrangement links TRBV20-1 to TRBJ2-5; the D is unclear. The V gene lost 3 bases and the J gene lost 0 bases, with 2 bases spanning the gap. This CDR3 has 11 amino acids. Germline CDR1 is DFQATT and CDR2 is SNEGSKA (reference sequence). The CDR3 DNA is TGCAGTGCTAGGCACCAAGAGACCCAGTACTTC. As protein: CSARHQETQYF.

There are many counts of this clonotype. This chain links TRBV12-3 or TRBV12-4 with TRBJ1-1; D is perhaps TRBD1 (5 bases). The V and J ends lost 6 bases and 1 base respectively, with 15 bases between them. CDR3 length: 15 amino acids. The CDR3 DNA sequence: TGTGCCAGCAGCCTGGGACCGCTTAGGAACACTGAAGCTTTCTTT. Translating gives CASSLGPLRNTEAFF.

Ten or more counts support this clonotype. The gene calls are TRBV12-3 or TRBV12-4 and TRBJ2-3; unclear D gene. V was clipped by 4 bases and J by 4 bases, with 12 bases between them. This CDR3 has 14 amino acids. In DNA form, the CDR3 reads TGTGCCAGCAGTTCGGACCAGCGCCCAGATACGCAGTATTTT. Residues: CASSSDQRPDTQYF.

Ten or more counts support this clonotype. This sequence joins TRBV12-3 or TRBV12-4 and TRBJ1-2; D might be TRBD1 (5 bases). The CDR3 spans 11 residues. Trimming removed 9 bases from V and 5 bases from J, with 10 bases in between. CDR3 bases: TGTGCCAGTGCCAGGGAATATGGCTACACCTTC. Translation: CASAREYGYTF.

Points on this clonotype: With a much larger clone just one base away, this may be a read error. The chain links TRBV30 to TRBJ1-3; D is unclear. This CDR3 is 14 amino acids long. Germline assignment: CDR1 GTSNPN and CDR2 SVGIG (reference sequence). The CDR3 DNA reads TGTGCCTGGAAGGACGGACGCTCTGGAAACGCCATATATTTT. As protein: CAWKDGRSGNAIYF.

This clonotype was counted many times. The gene calls are TRBV3-1 and TRBJ2-1; TRBD1 aligns across 7 bases. The trim removed 6 bases at V and 2 bases at J, leaving 1 base unmatched. This CDR3 spans 13 amino acids. Germline lookup yields CDR1 LGHDT and CDR2 YNNKEL (reference sequence). The CDR3: CASRQGTYNEQFF. The CDR3 DNA reads TGTGCCAGCAGACAGGGGACCTACAATGAGCAGTTCTTC.

The table lists this clonotype with many counts. The rearrangement uses TRBV20-1 and TRBJ2-7; the match to TRBD1 covers 7 bases. Per germline, CDR1 DFQATT and CDR2 SNEGSKA (reference sequence). The CDR3 has 14 amino acids. The ends lost 4 bases at V and 4 bases at J; junction bases unmatched: 10. Here the CDR3 reads CSATNPGQRYEQYF. The CDR3 DNA follows: TGCAGTGCTACAAATCCGGGACAGAGATACGAGCAGTACTTC.

The table lists this clonotype with many counts. The CDR3 coding sequence is TGCAGTGCTAGAGGTTGGGGAGGGGGTAACACTGAAGCTTTCTTT. Protein: CSARGWGGGNTEAFF. The rearrangement uses TRBV20-1 and TRBJ1-1, with D possibly being TRBD1 (6 bases). The CDR3 loop spans 15 amino acids. Germline assignment: CDR1 DFQATT and CDR2 SNEGSKA (reference sequence). V was trimmed by 1 base and J by 2 bases, leaving 14 bases between them.

The rearrangement joins TRBV6-5 to TRBJ2-2; D might be TRBD2 (5 bases). V lost 7 bases and J lost 7, with 13 bases in between. Germline assignment: CDR1 MNHEY and CDR2 SVGAGI. The CDR3 sequence is 13 residues long. CDR3 in DNA: TGTGCCAGCACTCTGGGAGCCAGCGGGGAGCTGTTTTTT. Translation: CASTLGASGELFF.

The J gene is TRBJ1-5, the V gene TRBV7-9; a weak D match, TRBD1 (5 bases). The CDR3 is 15 residues long. V dropped 1 base and J dropped 4 bases, with 11 bases sitting between them. Germline V gene data show CDR1 as SEHNR and CDR2 as FQNEAQ (reference sequence). The CDR3 loop is CASSLGTSGNQPQHF. The CDR3 DNA reads TGTGCCAGCAGCTTAGGGACGTCAGGGAATCAGCCCCAGCATTTT.

This clonotype was seen ten or more times. This chain connects TRBV6-1 to TRBJ2-1; D possibly corresponds to TRBD2 (6 bases). The V gene lost 0 bases and the J gene lost 4 bases, with 10 bases spanning the gap. In germline, CDR1 is MNHNS, CDR2 SASEGT. This CDR3 has 15 residues. The CDR3 reads CASSEAGTSYNEQFF. The CDR3 DNA sequence: TGTGCCAGCAGTGAAGCCGGGACTTCTTACAATGAGCAGTTCTTC.